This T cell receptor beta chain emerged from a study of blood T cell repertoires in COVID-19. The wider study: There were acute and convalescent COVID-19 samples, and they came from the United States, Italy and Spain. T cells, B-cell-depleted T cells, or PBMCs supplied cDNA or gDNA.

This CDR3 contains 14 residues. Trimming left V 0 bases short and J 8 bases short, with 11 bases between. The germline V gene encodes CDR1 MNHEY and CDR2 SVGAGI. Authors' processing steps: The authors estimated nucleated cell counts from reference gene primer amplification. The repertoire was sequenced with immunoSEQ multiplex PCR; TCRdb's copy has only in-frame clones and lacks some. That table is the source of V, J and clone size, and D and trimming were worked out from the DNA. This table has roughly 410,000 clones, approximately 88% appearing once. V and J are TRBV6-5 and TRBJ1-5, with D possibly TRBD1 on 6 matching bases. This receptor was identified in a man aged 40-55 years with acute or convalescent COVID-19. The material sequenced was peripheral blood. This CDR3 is CASSYSQGYEPQHF. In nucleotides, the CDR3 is TGTGCCAGCAGTTACTCCCAGGGGTACGAGCCCCAGCATTTT.